Below, 27 T cell receptor beta chains from the same sample are listed, as sequenced in a study of blood T cells in healthy people across ages. Next came a second PCR, run for about 7 to 12 cycles, which used a sample-barcoded 5' primer along with a J-beta primer mix. TCRdb processed the 5' RACE reads anew with MiXCR; each CDR3 protein has one entry. This table has roughly 500,000 distinct CDR3 sequences, roughly a quarter appearing once. Sequenced: blood. The origin of the receptors is a woman aged 70-85 years in good health.

The chain combines TRBV29-1 with TRBJ2-3, with TRBD2 as a possible D gene (6 bases). The CDR3 contains 13 residues. Germline lookup yields CDR1 SQVTM and CDR2 ANQGSEA. V lost 7 bases, J lost 2 bases, and 13 bases lay in between. The CDR3 protein is CSAGRWDTDTQYF. DNA for the CDR3: TGCAGCGCTGGGAGGTGGGACACAGATACGCAGTATTTT.

The chain uses TRBV4-3 and TRBJ1-2, with D possibly TRBD1 on 6 matching bases. Germline V gene sequence: CDR1 LGHNA, CDR2 YSLEER. This CDR3 contains 14 residues. V was clipped by 2 bases and J by 3 bases, with 10 bases between them. CDR3 amino acids: CASSQTGTDYGYTF. In nucleotides, the CDR3 is TGCGCCAGCAGCCAAACAGGGACCGACTATGGCTACACCTTC.

This clonotype appeared a single time. In DNA, the CDR3 is TGTGCCAGCAGCATTATTTGGGGTATGAACACTGAAGCTTTCTTT. Protein sequence: CASSIIWGMNTEAFF. The chain employs TRBV7-2 and TRBJ1-1; no definite D call. Germline V gene lookup returns CDR1 SGHTA and CDR2 FQGNSA. The CDR3 has 15 amino acids. With 5 bases removed from V and 0 bases from J, the gap between germline ends came to 13 bases.

The CDR3 coding sequence is TGTGCCAGCAGCCCTCACGCTGGAAACACCATATATTTT. Amino acids: CASSPHAGNTIYF. The chain recombines TRBV7-2 with TRBJ1-3; D unclear. CDR3 length: 13 amino acids. The V end lost 5 bases, the J end lost 2 bases, and 7 bases lay between the germline ends. Germline V gene data show CDR1 as SGHTA and CDR2 as FQGNSA.

V gene TRBV6-5 combines with J gene TRBJ1-2, with D tentatively TRBD1 (6 bases). This CDR3 comprises 17 residues. Germline CDR1 and CDR2: MNHEY and SVGAGI. Trimming stripped 0 bases from V and 1 base from J, with 15 bases between. In DNA, the CDR3 is TGTGCCAGCAGTTACTCGGGGGGGCAAGGTATTAACTATGGCTACACCTTC. This encodes CASSYSGGQGINYGYTF.

The chain couples TRBV7-2 to TRBJ2-4, with 10 bases matching TRBD2. Germline CDR1 and CDR2: SGHTA and FQGNSA. J was trimmed by 8 bases and V by 5 bases; bases with no gene match: 9. The CDR3 sequence is 15 residues long. Here the CDR3 reads CASSPGLAGADIQYF. In DNA form, the CDR3 reads TGTGCCAGCAGCCCCGGGCTAGCGGGGGCCGACATTCAGTACTTC.

This sequence joins TRBV5-1 and TRBJ2-1; the D gene is possibly TRBD2 (5 bases). The germline CDR1 and CDR2 sequences are SGHRS and YFSETQ. The CDR3 loop spans 15 amino acids. The V and J ends lost 0 bases and 6 bases respectively, with 13 bases between them. The CDR3: CASSLGGSLLNEQFF. The CDR3 nucleotides are TGCGCCAGCAGCTTGGGCGGGTCTCTCCTCAATGAGCAGTTCTTC. The whole variable domain, filled in from reference TRBV5-1 and TRBJ2-1, reads KAGVTQTPRYLIKTRGQQVTLSCSPISGHRSVSWYQQTPGQGLQFLFEYFSETQRNKGNFPGRFSGRQFSNSRSEMNVSTLELGDSALYLCASSLGGSLLNEQFFGPGTRLTVL.

The chain carries TRBV20-1 and TRBJ1-5, with D tentatively TRBD1 (6 bases). Between the trimmed V and J ends, which lost 5 bases and 4 bases, there was a span of 12 bases. From germline, CDR1 is DFQATT and CDR2 SNEGSKA (reference sequence). This CDR3 is built from 13 residues. CDR3 sequence (DNA): TGCAGTGCTGGAAGAGGGGGGAATCAGCCCCAGCATTTT. Its protein is CSAGRGGNQPQHF.

This chain joins TRBV30 and TRBJ2-2; D is undetermined. Per germline, CDR1 GTSNPN and CDR2 SVGIG (reference sequence). The CDR3 totals 11 residues. Between the trimmed V and J ends, which lost 2 bases and 7 bases, there was a span of 5 bases. In DNA form, the CDR3 reads TGTGCCTGGAGTTCAATCGGGGAGCTGTTTTTT. Translated: CAWSSIGELFF.

J is TRBJ2-1 and V is TRBV6-5, with TRBD2 matching over 9 bases. V lost 0 bases, J lost 7 bases, and 10 bases stayed unmatched. This CDR3 is built from 17 residues. Germline V gives CDR1 MNHEY, CDR2 SVGAGI. The CDR3 nucleotides are TGTGCCAGCAGTTACTCGAGCGCGCGGGGGGGACAGAATGAGCAGTTCTTC. Its translation: CASSYSSARGGQNEQFF.

This chain connects TRBV6-2 or TRBV6-3 to TRBJ1-4; 9 bases are shared with TRBD1. V was pared by 5 bases and J by 6 bases, with 10 bases of the junction left unmatched. The CDR3 totals 16 residues. Per germline, CDR1 MNHEY and CDR2 SVGEGT. The CDR3 region is CASSEHTWTGDEKLFF. The DNA of the CDR3 is TGTGCCAGCAGTGAACACACCTGGACAGGGGATGAAAAACTGTTTTTT.

The chain uses TRBV12-3 or TRBV12-4 and TRBJ2-3; TRBD2 is a possible D gene (5 bases). This CDR3 is built from 12 residues. Trimming stripped 4 bases from V and 7 bases from J, with 9 bases between. The CDR3 loop is CASSSSGNTQYF. The CDR3 nucleotides are TGTGCCAGCAGTTCCAGCGGCAATACGCAGTATTTT.

The J gene is TRBJ1-2, the V gene TRBV2, with D uncertain. Deletions cut 6 bases from V and 0 bases from J, with 20 bases between. Per the germline V gene, CDR1 is SNHLY and CDR2 is FYNNEI. The CDR3 loop spans 17 amino acids. The DNA of the CDR3 is TGTGCCAGCAGCGCCAACCGATGGGGTACTTCTAACTATGGCTACACCTTC. The encoded protein is CASSANRWGTSNYGYTF.

The CDR3 DNA is TGCAGTGCTAGACGGGGGAGGGCTAGGAATGAGCAGTTCTTC. Protein product: CSARRGRARNEQFF. V usage is TRBV20-1 and J usage is TRBJ2-5, with TRBD2 matching over 7 bases. TRBJ2-1 matches the DNA end more closely, so the J call is doubtful. This CDR3 has 14 amino acids. From germline, CDR1 is DFQATT and CDR2 SNEGSKA (reference sequence).

The gene calls are TRBV2 and TRBJ2-5; no reliable D call. Germline loops: CDR1 SNHLY, CDR2 FYNNEI. There are 13 residues in the CDR3. The V gene lost 4 bases and the J gene lost 3 bases, with 9 bases spanning the gap. CDR3 loop: CASSGLREETQYF. The CDR3 region has the DNA TGTGCCAGCAGTGGCTTAAGGGAAGAGACCCAGTACTTC.

This clonotype counts as medium-sized. V gene TRBV6-2 or TRBV6-3 combines with J gene TRBJ1-1; possible D gene TRBD1, 6 bases. Germline lookup yields CDR1 MNHEY and CDR2 SVGEGT. This CDR3 is 14 amino acids long. Deletions cut 2 bases from V and 5 bases from J, with 12 bases between. CDR3 residues: CASSYVGGWTEAFF. In nucleotides, the CDR3 is TGTGCCAGCAGTTACGTCGGGGGCTGGACTGAAGCTTTCTTT.

This chain links TRBV6-6 with TRBJ1-3; 7 nucleotides line up with TRBD1. CDR1 and CDR2 (germline): MNHNY, SVGAGI (reference sequence). J lost 2 bases, V lost 3 bases, and 4 bases had no gene match. The CDR3 spans 15 residues. CDR3 nucleotide sequence: TGTGCCAGCAGTTATAATACAGGGGCTGGAAACACCATATATTTT. The encoded protein is CASSYNTGAGNTIYF.

The CDR3 here is CASRKTGAYEQYF. As DNA, the CDR3 is TGTGCCAGCAGAAAAACGGGGGCCTACGAGCAGTACTTC. The chain has TRBV7-2 and TRBJ2-5; a weak D match, TRBD2 (6 bases). The DNA matches TRBJ2-7 better at its end, which makes the J call doubtful. From germline, CDR1 is SGHTA and CDR2 FQGNSA. The CDR3 spans 13 residues.

This chain links TRBV4-1 with TRBJ2-1; 9 bases map to TRBD1. The CDR3 totals 14 residues. Per the germline V gene, CDR1 is MGHRA and CDR2 is YSYEKL. With 4 bases clipped from V and 6 bases from J, the junction kept 4 bases outside the gene matches. DNA of the CDR3: TGCGCCAGCAGCCGGGGACAGGGCGCCAATGAGCAGTTCTTC. Encoded protein: CASSRGQGANEQFF.

The chain combines TRBV7-2 with TRBJ2-7, with D perhaps matching TRBD1 (5 bases). V was cut by 1 base and J by 3 bases, with 13 bases left in between. The germline V gene has CDR1 SGHTA and CDR2 FQGNSA. This CDR3 has 15 residues. Here the CDR3 reads CASSLGQGGGYEQYF. DNA for the CDR3: TGTGCCAGCAGCTTAGGCCAGGGTGGTGGCTACGAGCAGTACTTC.

The chain recombines TRBV4-2 with TRBJ2-5, with D perhaps TRBD2 (6 bases). Near its end, the DNA agrees better with TRBJ2-1, so the J call may be wrong. The CDR3 runs to 16 residues. The germline gives CDR1 LGHNA, CDR2 YNFKEQ. In DNA form, the CDR3 reads TGTGCCAGGGGAGGCCAGGGCACCAGCTCCTACAATGAGCAGTTCTTC. Translation gives CARGGQGTSSYNEQFF.

The J gene is TRBJ1-1, the V gene TRBV28; 7 bases map to TRBD1. Germline-derived CDR1 and CDR2 are MDHEN and SYDVKM. CDR3 length: 16 amino acids. Germline trimming cut 6 bases from V and 3 bases from J; bases unmatched to any gene: 13. The CDR3 DNA reads TGTGCCAGCAGCCCGGGGACTAGGGGGCAGGACACTGAAGCTTTCTTT. Protein sequence: CASSPGTRGQDTEAFF.

The genes are TRBV12-3 or TRBV12-4 and TRBJ1-4, with 9 nucleotides matching TRBD1. With 3 bases clipped from V and 10 bases from J, the junction kept 6 bases outside the gene matches. The CDR3 sequence is 14 residues long. The DNA of the CDR3 is TGTGCCAGCAGTTTTTTGGGACAGGGAGGAAAACTGTTTTTT. As protein: CASSFLGQGGKLFF.

The chain couples TRBV6-5 to TRBJ1-2; D possibly corresponds to TRBD1 (6 bases). Germline CDR1 and CDR2: MNHEY and SVGAGI. Trimming shortened V by 11 bases and J by 7 bases, and 17 bases separated the two germline ends. This CDR3 comprises 12 residues. The CDR3 here is CAAGGGLGGYTF. CDR3 bases: TGTGCCGCCGGCGGGGGGCTGGGTGGCTACACCTTC.

This sequence joins TRBV7-2 and TRBJ2-2, with D maybe TRBD2 (5 bases). Germline CDR1 is SGHTA and CDR2 is FQGNSA. This CDR3 spans 16 amino acids. The V end was cut by 3 bases, the J end by 0 bases, with 11 bases between. CDR3 nucleotide sequence: TGTGCCAGCAGCTTTTACAGCGGATCGAACACCGGGGAGCTGTTTTTT. Translated: CASSFYSGSNTGELFF.

The V and J genes are TRBV4-3 and TRBJ1-2; 10 nucleotides align to TRBD1. The CDR3 extends over 16 amino acids. With V trimmed by 0 bases and J by 8 bases, 9 bases remained unmatched. Germline-derived CDR1 and CDR2 are LGHNA and YSLEER. The DNA of the CDR3 is TGCGCCAGCAGCCAAGAGTACAGACAGGGGGCGCACGGCTACACCTTC. This codes for CASSQEYRQGAHGYTF.

The CDR3 here is CASSFDRVYQPQHF. The DNA of the CDR3 is TGTGCCAGCAGTTTTGACAGGGTCTATCAGCCCCAGCATTTT. The chain uses TRBV12-3 or TRBV12-4 and TRBJ1-5; 7 nucleotides line up with TRBD1. This CDR3 spans 14 amino acids. J was trimmed by 5 bases and V by 3 bases; bases with no gene match: 4.